Described below is a single T cell receptor (beta chain) sequence and its context. What it binds is unknown. Sequencing of the DNA from cultured CD4+ T cells was carried out with the Oncomine TCR Beta short-read assay. TCRdb redid the calling of the PCR reads with MiXCR, one entry per CDR3 protein. The sample gives 6,600 or so distinct CDR3 sequences, 40% to 50% of which show up once; roughly a quarter is in the top ten. This sample stems from a study of vaccination and CD4 T cells after COVID-19. About the research overall: Each person enrolled got two BNT162b2 or mRNA-1273 vaccine doses. The study's findings and limits: The median SARS-CoV-2-reactive clonotype number increased from roughly 19 to 38, without statistical significance.

The CDR3 contains 14 residues. V was cut by 7 bases and J by 6 bases, with 16 bases left in between. Germline V gene lookup returns CDR1 LNHDA and CDR2 SQIVND (reference sequence). Indicated treatment: approximately nine-day PBMC culture with coronavirus spike peptide pools or control peptides (ViraFEST assay). CD4+ T lymphocytes from the unexposed donor were collected before the COVID-19 pandemic (2011-2018). Approximately 2 million PBMCs were grown per well alongside about 10 IU/ml IL-2 and around 9.6 ug/ml peptide pools. The rearrangement uses TRBV19 and TRBJ2-1; possible D gene TRBD2, 5 bases. The receptor was isolated from a human donor in good health. Sequencing input: CD4+ T cells from blood, cultured in vitro. The CDR3 DNA follows: TGTGCCAGTAAACCTCGGACGGGATCCAATGAGCAGTTCTTC. Translated, it gives CASKPRTGSNEQFF.